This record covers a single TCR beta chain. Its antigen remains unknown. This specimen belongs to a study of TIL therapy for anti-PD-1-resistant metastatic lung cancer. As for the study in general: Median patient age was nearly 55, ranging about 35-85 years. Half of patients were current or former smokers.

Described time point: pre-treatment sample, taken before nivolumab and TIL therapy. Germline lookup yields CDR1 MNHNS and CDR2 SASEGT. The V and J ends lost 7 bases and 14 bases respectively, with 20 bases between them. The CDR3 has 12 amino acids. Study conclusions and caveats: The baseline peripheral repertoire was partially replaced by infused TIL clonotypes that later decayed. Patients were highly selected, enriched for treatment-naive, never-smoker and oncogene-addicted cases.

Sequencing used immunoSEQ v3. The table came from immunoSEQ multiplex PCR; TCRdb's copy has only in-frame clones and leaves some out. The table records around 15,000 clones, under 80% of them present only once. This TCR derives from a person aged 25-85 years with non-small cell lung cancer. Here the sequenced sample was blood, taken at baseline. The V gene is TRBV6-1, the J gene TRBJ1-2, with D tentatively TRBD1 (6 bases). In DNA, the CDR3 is TGTGCCAGCATCGAGGGCCCGAGGGGGGGGACCTTC. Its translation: CASIEGPRGGTF.